Listed below are T cell receptor beta chains from one sample, sequenced in a study of OX40 agonist ivuxolimab in advanced cancers. Produced via immunoSEQ multiplex PCR; TCRdb's table is partial and in-frame only. This table holds 65,000 to 85,000 clones, around nine tenths found once. The sample in question was CD4+ or CD8+ T cells sorted from blood, obtained in a trial of the OX40 agonist ivuxolimab. These receptors all come from an adult with an advanced solid tumor such as melanoma, head and neck, liver or kidney cancer. Both conserved end residues are part of each CDR3. Fields, in order: D gene, clone size, J gene, V gene, CDR3 protein, CDR3 DNA. The D gene is left open where the match is weak. Some rows have no size entry. The others give once, few or many, or a class for an expanded clone.

>TRBD1|NA|TRBJ2-7|TRBV9
CASSAGQGGYEQYF
TGTGCCAGCAGCGCGGGACAGGGTGGCTACGAGCAGTACTTC
>NA|NA|TRBJ2-3|TRBV4-3
CASSQATGRASTDTQYF
TGCGCCAGCAGCCAAGCGACAGGAAGAGCTAGCACAGATACGCAGTATTTT
>NA|NA|TRBJ1-4|TRBV5-4
CASSLGGVEKLFF
TGTGCCAGCAGCCTTGGAGGGGTTGAAAAACTGTTTTTT
>TRBD1|NA|TRBJ2-2|TRBV19
CASSTPTGGDTGELFF
TGTGCCAGTAGTACGCCGACAGGGGGTGACACCGGGGAGCTGTTTTTT
>NA|NA|TRBJ1-4|TRBV18
CASSSEAAEKLFF
TGTGCCAGCTCATCCGAAGCGGCTGAAAAACTGTTTTTT
>NA|NA|TRBJ2-7|TRBV11-2
CASSLEGYEQYF
TGTGCCAGCAGCTTGGAAGGTTACGAGCAGTACTTC
>TRBD2|NA|TRBJ2-2|TRBV28
CASSFSGRAVVGELFF
TGTGCCAGCAGTTTCAGCGGGAGGGCCGTAGTCGGGGAGCTGTTTTTT
>NA|NA|TRBJ2-6|TRBV5-4
CASSLDLSGANVLTF
TGTGCCAGCAGCTTGGACCTATCTGGGGCCAACGTCCTGACTTTC
>TRBD1|NA|TRBJ2-7|TRBV7-6
CASSIRDRGQDEQYF
TGTGCCAGCAGCATCCGGGACAGGGGGCAGGACGAGCAGTACTTC
>NA|NA|TRBJ1-1|TRBV7-9
CASSPGTKSTEAFF
TGTGCCAGCAGCCCCGGGACGAAGAGCACTGAAGCTTTCTTT
>NA|NA|TRBJ2-3|TRBV2
CASLTPRFSDTQYF
TGTGCCAGCCTGACACCCAGATTTTCAGATACGCAGTATTTT
>NA|NA|TRBJ2-3|TRBV6-1
CASSEASGYTDTQYF
TGTGCCAGCAGTGAAGCCAGCGGGTACACAGATACGCAGTATTTT
>TRBD1|NA|TRBJ2-6|TRBV28
CASSPTLTRQGIANVLTF
TGTGCCAGCAGTCCAACCCTAACACGACAGGGAATCGCCAACGTCCTGACTTTC
>TRBD1|once|TRBJ2-2|TRBV9
CASSVEGQGTGELFF
TGTGCCAGCAGCGTAGAGGGACAGGGGACCGGGGAGCTGTTTTTT
>NA|NA|TRBJ2-7|TRBV28
CASSLGGQKTYEQYF
TGTGCCAGCAGTTTGGGGGGACAGAAGACCTACGAGCAGTACTTC
>NA|NA|TRBJ2-7|TRBV5-6
CASSIDRSYEQYF
TGTGCCAGCAGCATCGACAGGAGTTACGAGCAGTACTTC
>NA|NA|TRBJ1-5|TRBV27
CASSLYRNQPQHF
TGTGCCAGCAGTTTGTACCGTAATCAGCCCCAGCATTTT
>TRBD1|NA|TRBJ1-3|TRBV6-6
CASSTGGKSTGNTIYF
TGTGCCAGCAGTACAGGGGGAAAGTCAACTGGAAACACCATATATTTT
>NA|NA|TRBJ2-5|TRBV11-2
CASSSGETQYF
TGTGCCAGCAGCTCCGGGGAGACCCAGTACTTC
>NA|NA|TRBJ2-3|TRBV6-5
CASSQADTQYF
TGTGCCAGCAGCCAGGCAGATACGCAGTATTTT
>TRBD2|NA|TRBJ2-3|TRBV4-1
CASSQGASGAHTLSTDTQYF
TGCGCCAGCAGCCAAGGGGCTAGCGGGGCCCACACCTTAAGCACAGATACGCAGTATTTT